This note documents a single T cell receptor beta chain sequence. The CDR3 runs 13 residues. The ends were cut back, 8 bases at V and 7 bases at J, with 14 bases in the middle. CDR1 LNHDA and CDR2 SQIVND come from the germline V gene (reference sequence). The table came from immunoSEQ multiplex PCR; TCRdb's copy has only in-frame clones and leaves some out. The sample lists tens of thousands of clones; 75% to 95% were seen once. The data originate from a study of T cell changes during pregnancy in multiple sclerosis. This sample comprised CD8+ T cells from peripheral blood mononuclear cells, obtained in the second trimester of pregnancy. The sequence was obtained from a female donor with multiple sclerosis, enrolled in a pregnancy study. The chain employs TRBV19 and TRBJ1-4, with D possibly being TRBD1 (6 bases). As DNA, the CDR3 is TGTGCCAGTGCCGGGACATCCCTTGAAAAACTGTTTTTT. It encodes CASAGTSLEKLFF.